This T cell receptor (delta chain) was retrieved from a study of gamma-delta T cells after stem cell transplantation. Per germline, CDR1 GEAIGNYY and CDR2 EKD. The CDR3 runs to 21 residues. TCRdb reprocessed the RT-PCR reads through CATT. The sample gives some 1,900 delta-chain clones, roughly 18% of which show up once; about 66% is in the top ten. This clone was seen a few times. One end of the junction fails to match germline, which may point to a read error. Sequenced material: gamma-delta T cells. The rearrangement uses TRDV2 and TRDJ2, with 9 bases fitting TRDD3. The clonotype was recovered from a human donor. It is not recorded whose cells these are; they may come from a transplant donor. The CDR3 is CACDPVRILGDRGALAAQLFF. CDR3 nucleotide sequence: TGTGCCTGTGACCCGGTGCGGATCTTGGGGGATAGGGGAGCTTTGGCAGCACAACTCTTCTTT.